This T cell receptor beta chain originates from a study of CD4+ T cells in melanoma. Findings and caveats of the study: CD8+ T cell, macrophage and B cell function reportedly correlated with neoantigen-specific CD4+ T cells. Diverse differentiation states were reported for melanoma neoantigen-specific CD4+ T cells.

There are 16 residues in the CDR3. With 5 bases removed from V and 4 bases from J, the gap between germline ends came to 18 bases. Germline assignment: CDR1 SGHAT and CDR2 FQNNGV. Regarding this clone: Its cognate antigen is unknown.

Method: immunoSEQ multiplex PCR; TCRdb's copy keeps in-frame clones and lacks some. The sample comprises more than 90,000 clones, 80% to 95% of which are singletons, and roughly 3.5% rests with the top ten. This sequence was found in a human donor with melanoma. This sequence joins TRBV11-2 and TRBJ2-1; tentatively, D is TRBD1 (6 bases). The sequencing input was peripheral blood. The CDR3 DNA follows: TGTGCCAGCAGCAATCCCCGGATCGGACAGTACAATGAGCAGTTCTTC. Amino acid sequence: CASSNPRIGQYNEQFF.